This record covers a single T cell receptor beta chain. This specimen includes other DNA sequences encoding the same CDR3. The CDR3 has 15 residues. Per the germline V gene, CDR1 is GTSNPN and CDR2 is SVGIG (reference sequence). V lost 0 bases, J lost 10 bases, and 9 bases stayed unmatched. In the source study's methods: Amplified reference gene primers provided the basis for estimating nucleated cell counts. The table came from immunoSEQ multiplex PCR; TCRdb's copy has only in-frame clones and leaves some out. For V, J and clone size, that table is used; D and trimming come from the DNA. The top ten clones hold about 3.1% of a sample with approximately 250,000 clones, around 90% of them seen once. This specimen comes from a study of blood T cell repertoires in COVID-19. Turning to the study itself: Donors in the United States, Italy and Spain gave samples during acute or convalescent COVID-19.

This TCR derives from a woman between 40 and 50 years old who had been exposed to COVID-19. The specimen sequenced was PBMCs or T cells enriched from blood (not recorded which). This sequence joins TRBV30 and TRBJ1-6; 7 bases agree with TRBD1. CDR3 protein: CAWSVLRQGGSPLHF. The CDR3 DNA follows: TGTGCCTGGAGTGTGTTAAGACAGGGCGGCTCACCCCTCCACTTT.